Included here is one T cell receptor (beta chain) sequence, with context. Its antigen specificity is not known. It has no much larger one-base neighbor in the sample; base qualities were not kept. These data come from a study of OX40 agonist ivuxolimab in advanced cancers. Regarding the study in general: Ivuxolimab, which targeted the costimulatory receptor OX40 (CD134), was an agonistic, fully human IgG2 monoclonal antibody. Intravenous ivuxolimab was administered to patients every 2 weeks at six dose levels: 0.01, 0.1, 0.3, 1.5, 3 and 10 mg/kg. Of the approximately 50 patients in dose escalation, around 19 had hepatocellular carcinoma, approximately 15 had melanoma, 9 had renal cell carcinoma and 9 had head and neck cancer. In the dose-escalation cohort, more than 80% of patients were male, and the mean age was around 60 years with a range of about 20 to 80. Patients were allowed to have had prior anti-PD-1, anti-PD-L1 or anti-CTLA-4 therapy, and about 40% of the dose-escalation patients had been treated with checkpoint inhibitors. Partial responses occurred in three dose-escalation patients: two with cutaneous melanoma and one with hepatocellular carcinoma. Peripheral TCRbeta sequencing aimed to test whether ivuxolimab altered TCR sequence diversity and caused clonal T-cell expansion. The monotherapy dose-escalation portion (N ≈ 56 patients) of the phase I ivuxolimab trial is reported in the paper. General conclusions and limits of the study: After ivuxolimab, expanded clones were on average more numerous among CD8+ T cells than among CD4+ T cells. Partial responders in the 0.1-3.0 mg/kg groups had among the lowest normalized peripheral clonal expansion, especially among CD8+ T cells. The antigen specificity of the peripheral T cells that underwent clonal expansion was not determined. Low levels of normalized T-cell clonal expansion were also shown by some nonresponding patients. Clonal expansion of both CD4+ and CD8+ blood T cells was observed from baseline to week 6 at doses 0.1 to 3.0 mg/kg.

Genomic DNA was extracted from sorted cells for sequencing of the TCRbeta CDR3 region. The immunoSEQ Assay was used to sequence the TCRbeta CDR3 regions. In TCRdb, the immuneACCESS table is reduced to in-frame sequences with V and J assigned. These tables do not hold every clone; where another copy was compared, an unresolved V gene accounts for under half, and the others remain unexplained. The sample table contains approximately 98,000 clones; only one count was recorded for about 80% of them. In total, the top ten clones hold around 5% of the sample. The trial excluded patients who had a history of autoimmune disease or were on systemic immunosuppression. Peripheral blood for TCR sequencing was collected from all dose cohorts at baseline, on cycle 4 day 1, and on cycle 7 day 1. The samples were taken from a phase I, first-in-human, multicenter, open-label dose-escalation trial of ivuxolimab. The trial enrolled adults with locally advanced or metastatic head and neck squamous cell, hepatocellular, melanoma or renal cell carcinoma. CD4+ and CD8+ T cells were sorted separately from peripheral blood before TCR sequencing.

V was cut back by 5 bases and J by 0 bases, leaving a gap of 17 bases between them. Inclusive of the bounding cysteine and phenylalanine, the CDR3 is 17 residues long. Only the CDR3 region is kept as DNA, spanning 51 bases read in frame from base 1. Based on the germline V gene (reference sequence), the CDR1 and CDR2 sequences are MNHEY and SMNVEV. The sequence was collected from an adult with an advanced solid tumor such as melanoma, head and neck, liver or kidney cancer. The sequence joins TRBV27 to TRBJ2-1; D gene: possibly TRBD2, on 6 matching bases. Sequencing was performed on CD4+ or CD8+ T cells sorted from blood, taken in a trial of the OX40 agonist ivuxolimab. The CDR3 is CASSPPSGLPSYNEQFF. DNA sequence: TGTGCCAGCAGTCCTCCTTCGGGACTCCCCTCCTACAATGAGCAGTTCTTC.